The 23 T cell receptor beta chains presented below share a single source sample, sequenced in a study of T-cell memory formation after mild COVID-19. TCRdb passed the 5' RACE reads through MiXCR, listing each CDR3 protein once. Here the sample spans hundreds of thousands of distinct CDR3 sequences, approximately 13% being singletons. Sequencing used PBMCs or a T cell subset sorted from them (not recorded which). All receptors derive from a man between 18 and 35 years old who had mild COVID-19 (a few samples of this study predate the infection). Cell type and time point are not known.

Ten or more counts support this clonotype. V and J are TRBV4-3 and TRBJ2-7; D is perhaps TRBD1 or TRBD2 (5 bases each). Trimming pared 0 bases from V and 6 bases from J, leaving 15 bases between. Germline loops: CDR1 LGHNA, CDR2 YSLEER. The CDR3 extends over 15 amino acids. For the CDR3, the DNA is TGCGCCAGCAGCCAAGACCACAGGCTGGGAGCCGAGCAGTACTTC. This gives the protein CASSQDHRLGAEQYF.

Only a few counts were recorded for this clonotype. The V and J genes are TRBV29-1 and TRBJ1-4, with D possibly matching TRBD1 (5 bases). CDR3 size: 15 residues. V was trimmed by 1 base and J by 6 bases, leaving 15 bases between them. The germline V gene encodes CDR1 SQVTM and CDR2 ANQGSEA. CDR3 loop: CSVEATGAGDEKLFF. DNA of the CDR3: TGCAGCGTTGAAGCCACCGGGGCAGGTGATGAAAAACTGTTTTTT.

The CDR3, as DNA: TGTGCCAGCAGCTCCTCGGACAGGTTCTACGAGCAGTACTTC. Its translation is CASSSSDRFYEQYF. The V and J genes are TRBV11-3 and TRBJ2-7; TRBD1 agrees at 7 bases. The CDR3 totals 14 residues. CDR1 is SGHNT, CDR2 YENEEA, per germline. V lost 4 bases to trimming and J lost 3 bases; unmatched junction nucleotides: 6. Together with reference TRBV11-3 and TRBJ2-7, the CDR3 gives the full variable domain: EAGVVQSPRYKIIEKKQPVAFWCNPISGHNTLYWYLQNLGQGPELLIRYENEEAVDDSQLPKDRFSAERLKGVDSTLKIQPAELGDSAVYLCASSSSDRFYEQYFGPGTRLTVT.

V usage is TRBV7-9 and J usage is TRBJ1-5; D is unresolved. The V gene lost 0 bases and the J gene lost 5 bases, with 14 bases spanning the gap. CDR3 length: 16 residues. Looked up from germline, CDR1 is SEHNR and CDR2 is FQNEAQ (reference sequence). The CDR3 region is CASSLALGRKYQPQHF. The CDR3 DNA reads TGTGCCAGCAGCTTAGCGTTAGGCAGAAAGTATCAGCCCCAGCATTTT.

The chain has TRBV12-3 or TRBV12-4 and TRBJ1-6; tentatively, D is TRBD1 (5 bases). The CDR3 runs to 13 residues. Deletions cut 6 bases from V and 10 bases from J, with 13 bases between. Here the CDR3 DNA reads TGTGCCAGCAGGCCCGACGGACACTCACCCCTCCACTTT. Translation: CASRPDGHSPLHF.

This clonotype occurred a few times. V is TRBV27 and J is TRBJ1-2; 8 nucleotides line up with TRBD1. Trimming at V came to 6 bases and at J to 2 bases, leaving 5 bases not matched to a gene. CDR1 is MNHEY, CDR2 SMNVEV, per germline (reference sequence). This CDR3 is 14 amino acids long. The CDR3 spells CASRPTGVNYGYTF. The CDR3 nucleotides are TGTGCCAGCAGGCCGACAGGGGTAAACTATGGCTACACCTTC.

This clonotype appeared a few times. The V call is TRBV4-1, the J call TRBJ2-1, with TRBD2 matching 9 bases. Per germline, CDR1 MGHRA and CDR2 YSYEKL. The CDR3 runs 16 residues. With 1 base clipped from V and 6 bases from J, the junction kept 7 bases outside the gene matches. CDR3 residues: CASSQVGGGAGNEQFF. CDR3 nucleotides: TGCGCCAGCAGCCAAGTTGGCGGGGGGGCAGGCAATGAGCAGTTCTTC.

In its sample, this clonotype was seen a few times. The gene calls are TRBV5-1 and TRBJ1-1, with D possibly being TRBD1 (6 bases). Per the germline V gene, CDR1 is SGHRS and CDR2 is YFSETQ. Deletions cut 3 bases from V and 1 base from J, with 13 bases between. This CDR3 has 15 amino acids. The CDR3 here is CASSYTGHPNTEAFF. CDR3 in DNA: TGCGCCAGCAGCTACACGGGACACCCGAACACTGAAGCTTTCTTT.

In its sample, this clonotype was seen a few times. V and J are TRBV30 and TRBJ2-5; D is uncertain. The CDR3 totals 11 residues. CDR1 and CDR2 from the germline V gene are GTSNPN and SVGIG (reference sequence). Trimming left V 0 bases short and J 4 bases short, with 3 bases between. CDR3: CAWSVVETQYF. The CDR3 DNA reads TGTGCCTGGAGTGTCGTAGAGACCCAGTACTTC.

The chain carries TRBV5-1 and TRBJ1-2; TRBD1 aligns across 7 bases. CDR1 is SGHRS, CDR2 YFSETQ, per germline. This CDR3 contains 15 residues. Trimming removed 5 bases from V and 3 bases from J; junction bases left unmatched: 10. The CDR3 nucleotides are TGCGCCAGCAGGCAGGGACAGCCCCTCGACTATGGCTACACCTTC. Translation gives CASRQGQPLDYGYTF.

The V call is TRBV5-5, the J call TRBJ1-1; D unresolved. V lost 3 bases and J lost 4, with 16 bases in between. This CDR3 has 15 amino acids. Germline-derived CDR1 and CDR2 are SGHKS and YYEKEE (reference sequence). The CDR3 loop reads CASSSNSKASTEAFF. In DNA form, the CDR3 reads TGTGCCAGCAGCTCGAACTCGAAAGCTAGCACTGAAGCTTTCTTT.

There are a few counts of this clonotype. The rearrangement uses TRBV21-1 and TRBJ1-2; the D segment call TRBD1 is taken from the table without a DNA check. TRBV21-1 is annotated as a pseudogene. The CDR3 consists of 18 residues. The CDR3 region is CASSKLKGESRPNYGYTF. The DNA of the CDR3 is TGTGCCAGCAGCAAATTGAAAGGAGAATCCCGTCCGAACTATGGCTACACCTTC.

This clonotype was detected only a few times. The rearrangement links TRBV6-5 to TRBJ2-7, with unresolved D. Germline CDR1 and CDR2: MNHEY and SVGAGI. CDR3 size: 15 residues. The V end lost 7 bases, the J end lost 0 bases, and 16 bases lay between the germline ends. The chain's CDR3 is CASKMAAINSYEQYF. DNA for the CDR3: TGTGCCAGCAAAATGGCAGCAATTAACTCCTACGAGCAGTACTTC.

The CDR3 spells CASRRLGSGNTIYF. The DNA of the CDR3 is TGTGCCAGCAGGCGGTTGGGCTCTGGAAACACCATATATTTT. The chain couples TRBV7-2 to TRBJ1-3; D ambiguous. CDR3 length equals 14 residues. V was pared by 6 bases and J by 0 bases, with 9 bases between. Germline V CDR1 and CDR2: SGHTA, FQGNSA.

The chain uses TRBV9 and TRBJ2-3; D may be TRBD2 (6 bases). Germline lookup yields CDR1 SGDLS and CDR2 YYNGEE. V was pared by 0 bases and J by 2 bases, with 10 bases between. There are 15 residues in the CDR3. The CDR3 is CASSVVGLTTDTQYF. As DNA, the CDR3 is TGTGCCAGCAGCGTAGTCGGACTAACCACAGATACGCAGTATTTT.

The chain joins TRBV29-1 to TRBJ2-5; D possibly corresponds to TRBD2 (6 bases). CDR1 SQVTM and CDR2 ANQGSEA come from the germline V gene. V was trimmed by 3 bases and J by 2 bases, leaving 7 bases between them. The CDR3 totals 12 residues. The CDR3 here is CSVEEGQETQYF. CDR3 DNA sequence: TGCAGCGTTGAGGAGGGGCAAGAGACCCAGTACTTC.

This clonotype occurred a few times. V and J are TRBV7-9 and TRBJ2-5; 7 bases are shared with TRBD1. Germline lookup yields CDR1 SEHNR and CDR2 FQNEAQ (reference sequence). Trimming cost V 6 bases and J 4 bases; bases outside gene matches: 5. This CDR3 is 13 amino acids long. CDR3 loop: CASRRDSGETQYF. The CDR3, as DNA: TGTGCCAGCAGACGGGACAGCGGAGAGACCCAGTACTTC.

The V and J genes are TRBV12-3 or TRBV12-4 and TRBJ1-1; no firm D call. The V end was cut by 6 bases, the J end by 2 bases, with 13 bases between. The CDR3 loop spans 14 amino acids. The CDR3 nucleotides read TGTGCCAGCAGCGGACGGCTTTATAACACTGAAGCTTTCTTT. Translated: CASSGRLYNTEAFF.

Only a few counts were recorded for this clonotype. The CDR3 DNA reads TGCGCCAGCAGCCGTAGCGGGGCAGCACAAGAGACCCAGTACTTC. Translating gives CASSRSGAAQETQYF. The genes are TRBV5-1 and TRBJ2-5; 8 bases line up with TRBD2. Germline CDR1 and CDR2: SGHRS and YFSETQ. The CDR3 consists of 15 residues. V shed 4 bases, J shed 2 bases, and the junction held 7 bases outside the gene matches.

The chain combines TRBV11-1 with TRBJ2-1; 10 bases are shared with TRBD2. Germline V gene sequence: CDR1 SGHAT, CDR2 FQDESV (reference sequence). The ends lost 8 bases at V and 7 bases at J; junction bases unmatched: 8. The CDR3 totals 14 residues. The CDR3 coding sequence is TGTGCCAGCCGGAGCGGGGGGGCTGTGAATGAGCAGTTCTTC. Its translation: CASRSGGAVNEQFF.

The sample holds a few counts of this clonotype. This chain uses TRBV13 with TRBJ2-1; D is unclear. V lost 4 bases to trimming and J lost 6 bases, with 7 bases between them. This CDR3 region has 12 residues. Germline CDR1 PRHDT, CDR2 FYEKMQ (reference sequence). CDR3 nucleotides: TGTGCCAGCAGCTCCATGGTCAATGAGCAGTTCTTC. It is translated as CASSSMVNEQFF. Looking up the rest from reference TRBV13 and TRBJ2-1 gives the full variable domain: AAGVIQSPRHLIKEKRETATLKCYPIPRHDTVYWYQQGPGQDPQFLISFYEKMQSDKGSIPDRFSAQQFSDYHSELNMSSLELGDSALYFCASSSMVNEQFFGPGTRLTVL.

The gene calls are TRBV19 and TRBJ2-5, with 11 bases aligning to TRBD2. This CDR3 is built from 16 residues. The V segment lost 4 bases and the J segment 3 bases; nucleotides outside the gene matches: 7. Looked up from germline, CDR1 is LNHDA and CDR2 is SQIVND (reference sequence). CDR3 protein: CASSNPLAGGKETQYF. DNA for the CDR3: TGTGCCAGTAGTAATCCCCTAGCGGGGGGTAAAGAGACCCAGTACTTC.

In this sample, this clonotype turned up a few times. This rearrangement joins TRBV7-8 to TRBJ2-5; D remains unclear. Germline values: CDR1 SGHVS, CDR2 FQNEAQ. With 3 bases removed from V and 5 bases from J, the gap between germline ends came to 13 bases. The CDR3 is made up of 14 amino acids. The CDR3 nucleotides are TGTGCCAGCAGCTTCCTGACTGTGGGCGAGACCCAGTACTTC. Translating it yields CASSFLTVGETQYF.